These 13 T cell receptor beta chains came from one sample sequenced in a study of glioma-infiltrating T cells after dendritic cell vaccination. Libraries were prepared by immunoSEQ multiplex PCR; TCRdb keeps only in-frame clonotypes and omits some of them. The repertoire consists of fewer than 100,000 clones, with approximately 84% occurring once and the leading ten covering about a sixth. Sequencing was performed on blood, taken before dendritic cell vaccination. The receptors originated from a human donor with glioblastoma.

The CDR3 DNA sequence: TGTGCCAGCAGTTACCTAGAACGTCAGCCCCTAGGCTACACCTTC. Protein product: CASSYLERQPLGYTF. V and J are TRBV6-5 and TRBJ1-2; D not certain. Trimming took off 2 bases at V and 8 bases at J, with 18 bases between the two ends. The CDR3 has 15 residues. Germline CDR1 and CDR2: MNHEY and SVGAGI.

The chain links TRBV28 to TRBJ1-5; the D gene is possibly TRBD1 (6 bases). The CDR3 is 14 residues long. From germline, CDR1 is MDHEN and CDR2 SYDVKM. Trimming took 7 bases from V and 6 from J, leaving 16 bases between them. The CDR3 loop reads CASTHPGGAQPQHF. CDR3 nucleotides: TGTGCCAGCACCCATCCGGGGGGCGCTCAGCCCCAGCATTTT.

The chain recombines TRBV7-9 with TRBJ2-7; 8 bases map to TRBD2. The CDR3 loop spans 18 amino acids. The V gene end was trimmed by 3 bases and the J gene end by 2 bases; junction bases not matched to a gene: 15. CDR1 SEHNR and CDR2 FQNEAQ come from the germline V gene (reference sequence). CDR3 sequence: CASSLGGLEHRYAYEQYF. CDR3 sequence (DNA): TGTGCCAGCAGCTTGGGGGGACTAGAACACCGTTACGCCTACGAGCAGTACTTC.

As DNA, the CDR3 is TGTGCCAGCAGGCCCGGGGGGAATAACTATGGCTACACCTTC. Protein sequence: CASRPGGNNYGYTF. The chain links TRBV28 to TRBJ1-2, with D tentatively TRBD1 (5 bases). Trimming took off 6 bases at V and 1 base at J, with 12 bases between the two ends. The CDR3 has 14 residues. Germline lookup yields CDR1 MDHEN and CDR2 SYDVKM.

This chain joins TRBV5-1 and TRBJ2-3; 8 bases are a match to TRBD1. The length of the CDR3 is 19 residues. The germline CDR1 and CDR2 sequences are SGHRS and YFSETQ. Germline trimming cut 0 bases from V and 2 bases from J; bases unmatched to any gene: 14. CDR3 sequence reads: CASSLARQGAALATDTQYF. As DNA, the CDR3 is TGCGCCAGCAGCTTGGCCAGGCAGGGGGCGGCTTTGGCCACAGATACGCAGTATTTT.

The gene calls are TRBV30 and TRBJ2-4; D remains unclear. The CDR3 contains 18 residues. The V end lost 0 bases, the J end lost 0 bases, and 18 bases lay between the germline ends. Germline CDR1 is GTSNPN and CDR2 is SVGIG (reference sequence). The CDR3 nucleotides read TGTGCCTGGAGTGTTTTAGGTGCGGCAATTTTAGCCAAAAACATTCAGTACTTC. It codes for CAWSVLGAAILAKNIQYF.

This chain connects TRBV5-8 to TRBJ2-7, with 9 nucleotides matching TRBD2. The CDR3 has 15 residues. V was pared by 0 bases and J by 5 bases, with 6 bases of the junction left unmatched. The germline V gene has CDR1 SGHTS and CDR2 YDEGEE. CDR3 sequence: CASSLGGGRAHEQYF. In DNA, the CDR3 is TGTGCCAGCAGCTTGGGCGGCGGGAGGGCCCACGAGCAGTACTTC.

As for this clone: The identical CDR3 is also encoded by other nucleotide sequences in the sample. The V gene is TRBV30, the J gene TRBJ2-5, with TRBD1 as a possible D gene (5 bases). Trimming left V 2 bases short and J 1 base short, with 8 bases between. The CDR3 is 13 amino acids. Germline CDR1 GTSNPN, CDR2 SVGIG (reference sequence). The CDR3 loop is CAWSQGSQETQYF. DNA for the CDR3: TGTGCCTGGAGTCAGGGAAGCCAAGAGACCCAGTACTTC.

This chain joins TRBV5-8 and TRBJ2-7; 7 positions match TRBD2. V dropped 5 bases and J dropped 3; count of bases not matched to a gene: 11. Germline assignment: CDR1 SGHTS and CDR2 YDEGEE. CDR3 length equals 15 residues. The CDR3 spells CASRVRGGVRYEQYF. Here the CDR3 DNA reads TGTGCCAGCAGGGTTCGCGGGGGAGTCCGCTACGAGCAGTACTTC.

This clone was seen a few times. The chain is built from TRBV7-9 and TRBJ2-3; tentatively, D is TRBD1 (7 bases). CDR3 length equals 17 residues. Trimming stripped 4 bases from V and 2 bases from J, with 19 bases between. CDR1 and CDR2 from the germline V gene are SEHNR and FQNEAQ (reference sequence). CDR3 loop: CASSSTRTGDSTDTQYF. The CDR3 nucleotides are TGTGCCAGCAGCTCTACCCGTACAGGGGACTCCACAGATACGCAGTATTTT.

This clone was seen many times. The V gene is TRBV4-1, the J gene TRBJ1-2, with 9 bases fitting TRBD1. V lost 5 bases, J lost 0 bases, and 4 bases stayed unmatched. This CDR3 has 15 residues. Germline V lookup: CDR1 MGHRA, CDR2 YSYEKL. The CDR3 DNA sequence: TGCGCCAGCAGCTTAAGACAGGGGGCTAACTATGGCTACACCTTC. Translated: CASSLRQGANYGYTF.

V usage is TRBV7-6 and J usage is TRBJ2-3, with 7 bases fitting TRBD2. CDR1 is SGHVS and CDR2 is FNYEAQ in the germline V gene. Trimming at V came to 1 base and at J to 6 bases, leaving 10 bases not matched to a gene. This CDR3 is built from 16 residues. CDR3 in DNA: TGTGCCAGCAGCTTAGGACCGGGACTGGGGGGGGATACGCAGTATTTT. As protein: CASSLGPGLGGDTQYF.

This sequence joins TRBV5-1 and TRBJ1-1; 9 bases map to TRBD1. The V segment lost 3 bases and the J segment 3 bases; nucleotides outside the gene matches: 0. This CDR3 region has 13 residues. Germline-derived CDR1 and CDR2 are SGHRS and YFSETQ. This CDR3 reads CASSWTGDTEAFF. The CDR3, as DNA: TGCGCCAGCAGCTGGACAGGGGACACTGAAGCTTTCTTT.